This TCR beta chain was identified during a study of CD4 T cells in relation to SARS-CoV-2 and coronaviruses (dated by TCRdb to the early 2020s). As for the study more broadly: In the ViraFEST assay, PBMCs were cultured with antigen for 9 to 10 days, after which TCR beta CDR3s were sequenced to identify clonal expansions specific to the antigen. An HIV-1 Nef peptide pool or a no-peptide culture served as the negative reference condition. Patient-derived lymphoblastoid cell lines were used to map the HLA restriction of shared crossreactive spike epitopes. Memory CD4+ T cell crossreactivity between SARS-CoV-2 and common cold coronavirus spike proteins was assessed at the TCR clonotype level in the study. Samples from three pre-COVID donors and the naive versus memory experiments were sequenced with the Adaptive Biotechnologies TCR-sequencing kit; other data were Illumina-based. For other donors in the study, expansion assays were sequenced with a different, Illumina-based TCR-beta assay. Broader findings and caveats from the paper: In about 60% of donors, memory CD4+ clonotypes turned up that crossrecognized SARS-CoV-2 and at least one common cold coronavirus spike. Pre-pandemic and post-infection samples were not both contributed by any donor, so tracing of the source of pre-existing responses was limited. Crossreactivity analysis was centred on spike protein, so crossreactivity against other viral proteins was not assessed. Crossreactive clones showed significantly weaker SARS-CoV-2-driven expansion than monoreactive clones, consistent with antigenic imprinting. Small numbers of patients and of tested TCRs were a limitation of the study.

V is reduced by 4 bases and J by 0 bases, leaving a spacing of 4 bases between them. The germline V gene (reference sequence) supplies CDR1 SGHKS and CDR2 YYEKEE. From the cysteine up to the phenylalanine, the CDR3 has a length of 12 residues. The sequence is cut down to CDR3 DNA, 36 bases in frame from base 1. Points on this clone: Its antigen specificity is not known. The sample holds no much larger clone one base away, and base qualities are not on file.

Receptor amplification or capture employed the immunoSEQ multiplex PCR assay. Concerning the study's data processing: Preprocessing removed nonproductive sequences and CDR3s not starting with C, not ending with F or W, or shorter than 7 amino acids. Antigen-specific clonotypes were called with the MANAFEST web app on the basis of expansion relative to the reference and to other culture wells. A clone was considered positive if the clone showed significant expansion compared with the reference culture in 2 of 3 replicate wells at an FDR below 0.05. To be called positive, a clone also had to show significant expansion compared with every other tandem well and an odds ratio greater than 5. CDR3 homology was quantified as pairwise Levenshtein distance, calculated with the stringdist R package after three terminal residues were trimmed from each end. The table was pulled from immuneACCESS by TCRdb, which kept in-frame rearrangements only. Such tables lose some clones; where checked, under half of the loss comes from unresolved V genes, and the rest has no known cause. V, J and clone size were drawn from that table, and D and trimming were deduced from the DNA. The sample data list some 29,000 clones, and roughly three quarters of these were observed just once. 16% of the sample is in the top ten clones.

CD4+ T cells from unexposed donors were collected before the COVID-19 pandemic (2011-2018). After 10 to 11 days of culture, CD4+ T cells were isolated with the EasySep CD4+ T cell isolation kit. Unexposed donor CD4+ T cells were tested for reactivity to SARS-CoV-2 S and N and four common cold coronavirus spike pools, as cell number allowed. About 2 million PBMCs per well were cultured in IMDM with 5% human AB serum and around 10 IU/ml IL-2. Half of the culture medium was replaced with fresh IL-2-containing medium on days 3 and 7. In general, every peptide culture condition was set up in three replicate wells. Leukapheresis product for the unexposed donors was bought commercially. PBMCs were isolated from leukapheresis product or whole blood by Ficoll-Paque PLUS gradient centrifugation. The PBMCs went either fresh into the expansion assay or into cryopreservation at -140 degrees C. The QIAamp Micro DNA Kit was used to extract genomic DNA from the CD4+ T cells.

The source material was CD4+ T cells from PBMCs, cultured in vitro. The source is a human donor in good health. Recombination joined TRBV5-5 with TRBJ1-2, with the D gene not confidently named. The nucleotides are TGTGCCAGCAGCCCTACTAACTATGGCTACACCTTC. This is translated as CASSPTNYGYTF.